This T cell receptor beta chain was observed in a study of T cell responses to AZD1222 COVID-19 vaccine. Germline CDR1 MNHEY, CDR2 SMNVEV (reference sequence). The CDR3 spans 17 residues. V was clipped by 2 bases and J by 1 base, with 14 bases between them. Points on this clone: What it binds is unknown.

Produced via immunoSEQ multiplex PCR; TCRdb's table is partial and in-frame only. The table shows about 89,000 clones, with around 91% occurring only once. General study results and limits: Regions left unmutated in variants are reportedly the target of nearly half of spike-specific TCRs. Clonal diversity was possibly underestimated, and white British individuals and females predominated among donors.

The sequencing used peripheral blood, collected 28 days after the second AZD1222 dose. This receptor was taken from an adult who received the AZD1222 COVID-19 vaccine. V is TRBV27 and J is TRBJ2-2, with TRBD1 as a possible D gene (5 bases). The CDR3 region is CASSLGVVGVNTGELFF. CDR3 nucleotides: TGTGCCAGCAGTTTAGGGGTGGTAGGGGTGAACACCGGGGAGCTGTTTTTT.